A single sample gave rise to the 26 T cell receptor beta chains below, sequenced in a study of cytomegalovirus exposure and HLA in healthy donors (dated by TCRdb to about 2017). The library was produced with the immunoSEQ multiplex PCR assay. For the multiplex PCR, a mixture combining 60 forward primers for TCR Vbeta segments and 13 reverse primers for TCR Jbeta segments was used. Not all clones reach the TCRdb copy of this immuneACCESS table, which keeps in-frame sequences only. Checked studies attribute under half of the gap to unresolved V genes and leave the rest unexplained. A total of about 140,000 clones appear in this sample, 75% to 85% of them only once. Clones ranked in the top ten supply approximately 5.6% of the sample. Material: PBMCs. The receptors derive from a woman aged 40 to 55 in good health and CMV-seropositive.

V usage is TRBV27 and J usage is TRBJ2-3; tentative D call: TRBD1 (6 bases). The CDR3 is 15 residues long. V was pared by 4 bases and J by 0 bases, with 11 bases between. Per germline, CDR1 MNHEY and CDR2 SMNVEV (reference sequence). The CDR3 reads CASSSRQASTDTQYF. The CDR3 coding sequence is TGTGCCAGCAGTTCACGACAGGCGAGCACAGATACGCAGTATTTT.

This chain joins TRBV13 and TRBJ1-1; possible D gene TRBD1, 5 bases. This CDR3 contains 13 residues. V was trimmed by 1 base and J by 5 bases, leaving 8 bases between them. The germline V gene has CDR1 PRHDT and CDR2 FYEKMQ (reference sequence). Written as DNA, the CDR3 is TGTGCCAGCAGCTTAGCAGGGAAAACTGAAGCTTTCTTT. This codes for CASSLAGKTEAFF.

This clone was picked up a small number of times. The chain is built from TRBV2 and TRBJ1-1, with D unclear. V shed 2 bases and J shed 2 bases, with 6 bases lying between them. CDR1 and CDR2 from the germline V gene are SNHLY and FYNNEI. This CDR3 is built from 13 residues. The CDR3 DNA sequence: TGTGCCAGCAGTGAACAGTTTAACACTGAAGCTTTCTTT. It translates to CASSEQFNTEAFF.

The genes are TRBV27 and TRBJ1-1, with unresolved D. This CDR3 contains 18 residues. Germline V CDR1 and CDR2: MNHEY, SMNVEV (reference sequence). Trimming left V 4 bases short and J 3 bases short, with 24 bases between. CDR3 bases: TGTGCCAGCAGTTCCTGGACTCAGGCGCAAGACGGACACACTGAAGCTTTCTTT. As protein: CASSSWTQAQDGHTEAFF.

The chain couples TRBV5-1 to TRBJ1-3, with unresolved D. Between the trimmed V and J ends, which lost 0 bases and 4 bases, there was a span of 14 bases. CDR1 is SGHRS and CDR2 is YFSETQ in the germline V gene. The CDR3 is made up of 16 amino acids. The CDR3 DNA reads TGCGCCAGCAGCTTGGGACCCGGATACGGGGGAAACACCATATATTTT. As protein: CASSLGPGYGGNTIYF.

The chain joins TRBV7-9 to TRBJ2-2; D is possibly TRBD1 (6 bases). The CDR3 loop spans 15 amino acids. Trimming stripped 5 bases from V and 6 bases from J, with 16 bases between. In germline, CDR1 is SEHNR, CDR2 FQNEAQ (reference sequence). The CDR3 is CASSPTGRASGELFF. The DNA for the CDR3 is TGTGCCAGCAGCCCTACAGGGCGGGCATCCGGGGAGCTGTTTTTT.

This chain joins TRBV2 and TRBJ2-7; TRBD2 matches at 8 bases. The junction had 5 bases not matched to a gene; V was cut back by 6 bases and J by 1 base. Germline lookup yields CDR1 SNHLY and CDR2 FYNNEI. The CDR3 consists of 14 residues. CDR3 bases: TGTGCCAGCAGGACGGGGACTAGGTCCTACGAGCAGTACTTC. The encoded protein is CASRTGTRSYEQYF.

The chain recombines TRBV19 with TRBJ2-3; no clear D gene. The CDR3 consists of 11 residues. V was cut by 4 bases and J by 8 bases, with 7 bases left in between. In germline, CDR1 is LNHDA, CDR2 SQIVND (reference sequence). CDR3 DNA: TGTGCCAGTAGTAACCGGGTTACGCAGTATTTT. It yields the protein CASSNRVTQYF.

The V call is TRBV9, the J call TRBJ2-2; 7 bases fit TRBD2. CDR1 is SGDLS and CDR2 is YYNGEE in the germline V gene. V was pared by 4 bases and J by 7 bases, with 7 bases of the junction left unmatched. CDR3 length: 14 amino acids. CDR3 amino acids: CASSSETSSGELFF. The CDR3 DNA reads TGTGCCAGCAGCTCCGAGACTAGCAGCGGGGAGCTGTTTTTT.

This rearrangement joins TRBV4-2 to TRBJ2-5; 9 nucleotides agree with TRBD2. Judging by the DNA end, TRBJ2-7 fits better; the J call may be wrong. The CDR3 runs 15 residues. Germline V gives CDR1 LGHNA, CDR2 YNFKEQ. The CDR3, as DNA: TGTGCCAGCAGCCTAAGGACTAGCGCGACCTACGAGCAGTACTTC. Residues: CASSLRTSATYEQYF.

The CDR3 nucleotides read TGTGCCAGCAGCTTATATGGGACATTTGGCAATCAGCCCCAGCATTTT. This gives the protein CASSLYGTFGNQPQHF. The chain employs TRBV7-9 and TRBJ1-5, with a possible D match to TRBD1 (6 bases). The V end lost 2 bases, the J end lost 2 bases, and 13 bases lay between the germline ends. The germline gives CDR1 SEHNR, CDR2 FQNEAQ (reference sequence). This CDR3 is 16 amino acids long.

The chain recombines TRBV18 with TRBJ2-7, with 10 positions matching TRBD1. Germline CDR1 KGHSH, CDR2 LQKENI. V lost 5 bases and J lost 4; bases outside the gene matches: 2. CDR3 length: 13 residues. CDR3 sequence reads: CASSRQGAYEQYF. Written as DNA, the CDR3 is TGTGCCAGCTCAAGACAGGGGGCTTACGAGCAGTACTTC.

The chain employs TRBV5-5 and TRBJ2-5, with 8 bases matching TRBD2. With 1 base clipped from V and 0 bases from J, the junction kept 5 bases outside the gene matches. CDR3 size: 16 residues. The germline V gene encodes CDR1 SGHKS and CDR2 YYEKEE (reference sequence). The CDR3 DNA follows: TGTGCCAGCAGCTTGAGACGGGAGGGGTACCAAGAGACCCAGTACTTC. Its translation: CASSLRREGYQETQYF.

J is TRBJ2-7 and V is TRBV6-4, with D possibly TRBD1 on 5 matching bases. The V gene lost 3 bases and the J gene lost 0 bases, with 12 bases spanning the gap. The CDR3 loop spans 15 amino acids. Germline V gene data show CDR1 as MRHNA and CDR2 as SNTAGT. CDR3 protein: CASSEGPAPSYEQYF. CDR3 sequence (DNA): TGTGCCAGCAGTGAGGGGCCCGCTCCCTCCTACGAGCAGTACTTC.

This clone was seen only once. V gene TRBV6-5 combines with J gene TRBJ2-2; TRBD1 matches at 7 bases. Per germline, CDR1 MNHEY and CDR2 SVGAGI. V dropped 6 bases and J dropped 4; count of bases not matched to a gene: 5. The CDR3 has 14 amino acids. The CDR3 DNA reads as TGTGCCAGCAGAACGGGACAGTTCACCGGGGAGCTGTTTTTT. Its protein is CASRTGQFTGELFF.

DNA for the CDR3: TGCGCCAGCAGCTTGGTCGGGTACACCTACAATGAGCAGTTCTTC. Translating gives CASSLVGYTYNEQFF. The chain joins TRBV5-1 to TRBJ2-1; D is undetermined. The CDR3 is 15 residues long. Trimming shortened V by 0 bases and J by 2 bases, and 9 bases separated the two germline ends. In germline, CDR1 is SGHRS, CDR2 YFSETQ.

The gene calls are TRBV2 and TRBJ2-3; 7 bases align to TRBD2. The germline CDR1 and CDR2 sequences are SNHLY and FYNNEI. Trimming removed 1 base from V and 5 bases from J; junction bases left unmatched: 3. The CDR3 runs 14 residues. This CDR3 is CASSEGEGQDTQYF. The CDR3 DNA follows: TGTGCCAGCAGTGAAGGGGAGGGCCAAGATACGCAGTATTTT.

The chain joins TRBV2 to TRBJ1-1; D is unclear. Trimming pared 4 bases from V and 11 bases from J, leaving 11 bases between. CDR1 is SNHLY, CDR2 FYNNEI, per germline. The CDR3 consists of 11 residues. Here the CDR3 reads CASSVGELAFF. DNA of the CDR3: TGTGCCAGCAGTGTCGGGGAGCTTGCTTTCTTT.

CDR3 DNA: TGTGCCAGCAGTGGGGGACAGGGGGCTGGAAACACCATATATTTT. This gives the protein CASSGGQGAGNTIYF. The chain joins TRBV2 to TRBJ1-3; TRBD1 matches at 11 bases. Germline V gives CDR1 SNHLY, CDR2 FYNNEI. The length of the CDR3 is 15 residues. J lost 2 bases, V lost 4 bases, and 1 base had no gene match.

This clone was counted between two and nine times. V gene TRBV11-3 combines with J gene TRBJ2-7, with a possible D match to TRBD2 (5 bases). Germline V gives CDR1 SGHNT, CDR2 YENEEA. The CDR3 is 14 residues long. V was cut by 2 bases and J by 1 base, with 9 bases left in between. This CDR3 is CASSLSGLSYEQYF. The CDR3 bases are TGTGCCAGCAGCTTATCCGGACTTTCCTACGAGCAGTACTTC.

CDR3 coding DNA: TGTGCCAGTAGTATAGCCCAAGGGAGTCGGACCTACGAGCAGTACTTC. It is translated as CASSIAQGSRTYEQYF. J is TRBJ2-7 and V is TRBV19; D is possibly TRBD2 (5 bases). Trimming removed 1 base at V and 2 bases at J, with 15 bases between. CDR1 and CDR2 from the germline V gene are LNHDA and SQIVND (reference sequence). This CDR3 has 16 residues.

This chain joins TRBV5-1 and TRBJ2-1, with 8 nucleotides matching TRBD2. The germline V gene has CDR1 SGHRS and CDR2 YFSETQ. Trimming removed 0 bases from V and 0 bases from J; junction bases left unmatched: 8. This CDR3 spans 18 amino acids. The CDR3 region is CASSLGLAISPSYNEQFF. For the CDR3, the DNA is TGCGCCAGCAGCTTGGGACTAGCGATTTCCCCCTCCTACAATGAGCAGTTCTTC.

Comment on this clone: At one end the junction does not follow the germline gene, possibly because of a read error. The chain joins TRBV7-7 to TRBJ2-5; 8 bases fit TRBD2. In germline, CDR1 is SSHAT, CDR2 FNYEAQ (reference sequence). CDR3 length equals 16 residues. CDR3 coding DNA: TGTGCTAGCAGCTTAGGGCTAGCGGGTCTCCAAGAGACCCAGTACTTC. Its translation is CASSLGLAGLQETQYF.

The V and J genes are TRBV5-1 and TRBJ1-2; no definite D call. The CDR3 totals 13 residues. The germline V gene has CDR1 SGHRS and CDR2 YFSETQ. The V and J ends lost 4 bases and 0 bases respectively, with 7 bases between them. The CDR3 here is CASSASANYGYTF. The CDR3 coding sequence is TGCGCCAGCAGCGCCTCGGCTAACTATGGCTACACCTTC.

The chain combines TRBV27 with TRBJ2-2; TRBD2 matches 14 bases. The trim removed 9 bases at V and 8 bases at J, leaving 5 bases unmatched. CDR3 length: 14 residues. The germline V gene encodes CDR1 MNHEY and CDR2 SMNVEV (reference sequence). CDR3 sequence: CASVGTSGRGELFF. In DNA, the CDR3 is TGTGCCAGTGTCGGGACTAGCGGGAGAGGGGAGCTGTTTTTT.

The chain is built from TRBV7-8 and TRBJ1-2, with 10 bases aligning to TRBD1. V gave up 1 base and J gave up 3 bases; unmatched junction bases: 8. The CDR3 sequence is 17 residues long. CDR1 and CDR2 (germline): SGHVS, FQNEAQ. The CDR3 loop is CASSLVAFGQGDYGYTF. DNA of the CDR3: TGTGCCAGCAGCTTAGTGGCGTTCGGACAGGGGGACTATGGCTACACCTTC.